The 31 T cell receptor beta chains below were found in one sample sequenced in a study of OX40 agonist ivuxolimab in advanced cancers. The library was prepared using the immunoSEQ multiplex PCR assay. What TCRdb holds here is the immuneACCESS table cut down to in-frame rearrangements. Part of the clones is not present; checked against another copy, under half of the missing clones reflect an unresolved V gene, and the others are unexplained. This sample is represented by around 83,000 clones; about nine tenths of them were singletons. Jointly, the top ten make up over 4% of the sample. The sample in question was CD4+ or CD8+ T cells sorted from blood, obtained in a trial of the OX40 agonist ivuxolimab. All receptors derive from an adult with an advanced solid tumor such as melanoma, head and neck, liver or kidney cancer.

The genes are TRBV15 and TRBJ2-2, with no clear D. V was pared by 3 bases and J by 6 bases, with 17 bases between. Germline values: CDR1 LNHNV, CDR2 YYDKDF (reference sequence). This CDR3 is built from 16 residues. Here the CDR3 reads CATSSPLARVPGELFF. As DNA, the CDR3 is TGTGCCACCAGCAGTCCCCTCGCACGCGTCCCCGGGGAGCTGTTTTTT.

As DNA, the CDR3 is TGCGCCAGCAGCCAAGGAGTTGGGGGTGGCACAGATACGCAGTATTTT. It encodes CASSQGVGGGTDTQYF. This rearrangement joins TRBV4-1 to TRBJ2-3; D is possibly TRBD1 or TRBD2 (5 bases each). Per the germline V gene, CDR1 is MGHRA and CDR2 is YSYEKL. The CDR3 sequence is 16 residues long. Trimming shortened V by 1 base and J by 1 base, and 12 bases separated the two germline ends.

There are a few counts of this clone. J is TRBJ1-1 and V is TRBV11-2; D is undetermined. With 1 base removed from V and 5 bases from J, the gap between germline ends came to 5 bases. Germline CDR1 and CDR2: SGHAT and FQNNGV. This CDR3 has 12 residues. Here the CDR3 reads CASSLVDTEAFF. The CDR3 DNA follows: TGTGCCAGCAGCTTAGTGGATACTGAAGCTTTCTTT.

In this sample, this clone turned up once. The chain is built from TRBV30 and TRBJ2-7, with TRBD2 as a possible D gene (6 bases). V lost 0 bases and J 5 bases, leaving 14 bases between the germline ends. CDR3 length equals 14 residues. The germline V gene encodes CDR1 GTSNPN and CDR2 SVGIG (reference sequence). CDR3 protein: CAWSVGDWANEQYF. CDR3 in DNA: TGTGCCTGGAGTGTGGGGGACTGGGCCAACGAGCAGTACTTC.

The CDR3 is CASRPGEDTEAFF. The CDR3 bases are TGTGCCAGCAGACCAGGGGAGGACACTGAAGCTTTCTTT. This chain uses TRBV6-5 with TRBJ1-1, with a tentative D call TRBD1 (6 bases). CDR1 is MNHEY, CDR2 SVGAGI, per germline. Trimming removed 6 bases from V and 3 bases from J, with 11 bases in between. This CDR3 region has 13 residues.

The gene calls are TRBV11-2 and TRBJ1-1; the D is unclear. V was trimmed by 3 bases and J by 0 bases, leaving 8 bases between them. This CDR3 is built from 14 residues. Germline CDR1 is SGHAT and CDR2 is FQNNGV. In DNA form, the CDR3 reads TGTGCCAGCAGCTTCCCCCCCTTGAACACTGAAGCTTTCTTT. It yields the protein CASSFPPLNTEAFF.

The V and J genes are TRBV21-1 and TRBJ2-7; TRBD1, as called in the table, went unchecked against the DNA. TRBV21-1 has pseudogene status. This CDR3 region has 15 residues. CDR3 DNA sequence: TGTGCCAGCAGCAAGAAAGGGACAGGTTGTGAAGAGCAGTACTTC. Its translation is CASSKKGTGCEEQYF.

The chain couples TRBV19 to TRBJ2-1; perhaps TRBD2 as D (7 bases). The CDR3 has 17 amino acids. Between the trimmed V and J ends, which lost 6 bases and 3 bases, there was a span of 21 bases. Germline assignment: CDR1 LNHDA and CDR2 SQIVND (reference sequence). The CDR3 reads CASSLRRGRESYNEQFF. DNA for the CDR3: TGTGCCAGTAGCCTACGGCGGGGGCGGGAGAGCTACAATGAGCAGTTCTTC. The full variable domain, completed using reference TRBV19 and TRBJ2-1, is DGGITQSPKYLFRKEGQNVTLSCEQNLNHDAMYWYRQDPGQGLRLIYYSQIVNDFQKGDIAEGYSVSREKKESFPLTVTSAQKNPTAFYLCASSLRRGRESYNEQFFGPGTRLTVL.

The chain links TRBV2 to TRBJ1-3; D not certain. This CDR3 comprises 15 residues. The germline CDR1 and CDR2 sequences are SNHLY and FYNNEI. Deletions cut 0 bases from V and 0 bases from J, with 6 bases between. The CDR3 protein is CASSEASGSGNTIYF. The CDR3 nucleotides are TGTGCCAGCAGTGAAGCATCGGGCTCTGGAAACACCATATATTTT.

The chain has TRBV27 and TRBJ2-1, with 9 bases identical to TRBD2. With 6 bases clipped from V and 2 bases from J, the junction kept 8 bases outside the gene matches. CDR1 and CDR2 from the germline V gene are MNHEY and SMNVEV (reference sequence). The CDR3 is made up of 16 amino acids. The CDR3: CASRYLAGRAYNEQFF. The CDR3 coding sequence is TGTGCCAGCAGATACCTAGCGGGACGTGCCTACAATGAGCAGTTCTTC.

This clone was picked up a small number of times. This chain joins TRBV2 and TRBJ1-5; 7 nucleotides match TRBD1. The V and J ends lost 6 bases and 5 bases, in that order; junction bases with no gene match: 4. The germline V gene has CDR1 SNHLY and CDR2 FYNNEI. The CDR3 sequence is 13 residues long. The CDR3 region is CASRTGFDQPQHF. The CDR3 DNA reads as TGTGCCAGCAGGACAGGGTTTGATCAGCCCCAGCATTTT.

This chain connects TRBV6-1 to TRBJ2-7, with 12 bases identical to TRBD2. CDR3 length: 14 residues. The V segment lost 3 bases and the J segment 3 bases; nucleotides outside the gene matches: 0. Germline loops: CDR1 MNHNS, CDR2 SASEGT. The CDR3 region is CASSETSGSYEQYF. In nucleotides, the CDR3 is TGTGCCAGCAGTGAGACTAGCGGGAGCTACGAGCAGTACTTC.

This chain joins TRBV5-1 and TRBJ2-5; no definite D call. This CDR3 has 14 residues. V was pared by 1 base and J by 4 bases, with 11 bases between. Per the germline V gene, CDR1 is SGHRS and CDR2 is YFSETQ. The chain's CDR3 is CASSLLVFGETQYF. The CDR3 region has the DNA TGCGCCAGCAGCTTGCTGGTATTCGGAGAGACCCAGTACTTC.

The genes are TRBV5-4 and TRBJ2-3; 10 bases map to TRBD1. CDR1 is SGHNT and CDR2 is YYREEE in the germline V gene (reference sequence). J gave up 5 bases and V 0 bases, and 9 bases lay outside the gene matches. There are 17 residues in the CDR3. This CDR3 is CASSLGSDRGQGDTQYF. The CDR3, as DNA: TGTGCCAGCAGCTTGGGAAGTGACAGGGGGCAGGGAGATACGCAGTATTTT.

The rearrangement links TRBV7-2 to TRBJ2-5; D is tentatively TRBD1 or TRBD2 (6 bases each). The germline V gene encodes CDR1 SGHTA and CDR2 FQGNSA. V lost 5 bases, J lost 1 base, and 11 bases lay in between. This CDR3 is built from 14 residues. CDR3 sequence (DNA): TGTGCCAGCAGCCTACGGGGGCCCCAAGAGACCCAGTACTTC. Translating it yields CASSLRGPQETQYF.

The chain uses TRBV7-2 and TRBJ2-1, with 11 nucleotides matching TRBD2. Germline CDR1 is SGHTA and CDR2 is FQGNSA. J was trimmed by 7 bases and V by 3 bases; bases with no gene match: 8. The CDR3 totals 16 residues. Here the CDR3 reads CASSFLGTSGPNEQFF. The CDR3 DNA reads TGTGCCAGCAGCTTTCTGGGGACTAGCGGCCCAAATGAGCAGTTCTTC.

The rearrangement links TRBV7-2 to TRBJ2-5; 9 bases agree with TRBD2. This CDR3 has 14 amino acids. The V gene end was trimmed by 7 bases and the J gene end by 1 base; junction bases not matched to a gene: 4. CDR1 SGHTA and CDR2 FQGNSA come from the germline V gene. In DNA form, the CDR3 reads TGTGCCAGCAACCTAGCGGGACCCCAAGAGACCCAGTACTTC. Its translation: CASNLAGPQETQYF.

In DNA, the CDR3 is TGTGCCAGCAGCTTAGCGCGTCTAGCGGGATCGGATACGCAGTATTTT. Protein: CASSLARLAGSDTQYF. The rearrangement uses TRBV7-6 and TRBJ2-3, with 9 bases aligning to TRBD2. The CDR3 spans 16 residues. J lost 6 bases, V lost 0 bases, and 7 bases had no gene match. The V gene's germline CDR1 is SGHVS and CDR2 FNYEAQ.

The J gene is TRBJ1-2, the V gene TRBV29-1; D is possibly TRBD1 (6 bases). The V gene lost 4 bases and the J gene lost 5 bases, with 14 bases spanning the gap. The germline CDR1 and CDR2 sequences are SQVTM and ANQGSEA. The length of the CDR3 is 13 residues. Here the CDR3 reads CSVAIGQFYGYTF. CDR3 in DNA: TGCAGCGTTGCTATCGGACAGTTTTATGGCTACACCTTC. Filled out from reference TRBV29-1 and TRBJ1-2, the complete variable domain reads SAVISQKPSRDICQRGTSLTIQCQVDSQVTMMFWYRQQPGQSLTLIATANQGSEATYESGFVIDKFPISRPNLTFSTLTVSNMSPEDSSIYLCSVAIGQFYGYTFGSGTRLTVV.

This clone has only one observation. V gene TRBV5-8 combines with J gene TRBJ2-5, with D perhaps matching TRBD1 or TRBD2 (5 bases each). V was pared by 0 bases and J by 5 bases, with 17 bases between. The CDR3 has 16 amino acids. Germline V gives CDR1 SGHTS, CDR2 YDEGEE. CDR3 residues: CASSLGGFGGPETQYF. The CDR3 nucleotides are TGTGCCAGCAGCTTGGGTGGTTTTGGGGGTCCGGAGACCCAGTACTTC.

This chain links TRBV15 with TRBJ2-3; 7 nucleotides agree with TRBD2. CDR3 length equals 14 residues. The junction had 2 bases not matched to a gene; V was cut back by 1 base and J by 4 bases. Germline loops: CDR1 LNHNV, CDR2 YYDKDF (reference sequence). This CDR3 is CATSRGGSSDTQYF. The CDR3 nucleotides are TGTGCCACCAGCAGAGGCGGGAGTTCAGATACGCAGTATTTT.

The V call is TRBV19, the J call TRBJ1-3; D not certain. The germline gives CDR1 LNHDA, CDR2 SQIVND (reference sequence). V lost 3 bases, J lost 0 bases, and 18 bases lay in between. The CDR3 runs 18 residues. In DNA, the CDR3 is TGTGCCAGTAGTATTTCTCCTCATACCTACCGCTCTGGAAACACCATATATTTT. Encoded protein: CASSISPHTYRSGNTIYF.

V usage is TRBV19 and J usage is TRBJ1-5; D is ambiguous. From germline, CDR1 is LNHDA and CDR2 SQIVND (reference sequence). Trimming removed 4 bases at V and 0 bases at J, with 10 bases between. This CDR3 is built from 15 residues. The CDR3 DNA reads TGTGCCAGTAGTAGGCAGGCACATAGCAATCAGCCCCAGCATTTT. Translating it yields CASSRQAHSNQPQHF.

This chain joins TRBV6-1 and TRBJ2-1; the D is unclear. The V end lost 0 bases, the J end lost 4 bases, and 4 bases lay between the germline ends. This CDR3 spans 13 amino acids. CDR1 MNHNS and CDR2 SASEGT come from the germline V gene. CDR3 sequence: CASSEANYNEQFF. DNA of the CDR3: TGTGCCAGCAGTGAAGCTAATTACAATGAGCAGTTCTTC.

The chain carries TRBV6-4 and TRBJ1-2, with a possible D match to TRBD1 (5 bases). The germline V gene encodes CDR1 MRHNA and CDR2 SNTAGT. V gave up 2 bases and J gave up 9 bases, with 13 bases separating them. The CDR3 runs to 13 residues. Here the CDR3 DNA reads TGTGCCAGCAGTGACAACAGGTGGGGCCGCTACACCTTC. Protein product: CASSDNRWGRYTF.

This sequence joins TRBV4-1 and TRBJ2-1; TRBD2 agrees at 15 bases. The CDR3 runs to 18 residues. Germline assignment: CDR1 MGHRA and CDR2 YSYEKL. Trimming at V came to 3 bases and at J to 7 bases, leaving 10 bases not matched to a gene. This CDR3 reads CASSHNGPGTSGRNEQFF. The CDR3 bases are TGCGCCAGCAGCCACAATGGGCCCGGGACTAGCGGGAGGAATGAGCAGTTCTTC.

V is TRBV4-2 and J is TRBJ1-4; D is unresolved. The CDR3 has 16 residues. Germline CDR1 is LGHNA and CDR2 is YNFKEQ. The ends were cut back, 4 bases at V and 0 bases at J, with 12 bases in the middle. The CDR3 protein is CASSRRSGATNEKLFF. The CDR3 DNA reads TGTGCCAGCAGCCGTAGATCGGGTGCAACTAATGAAAAACTGTTTTTT.

This chain uses TRBV6-1 with TRBJ2-7; no definite D call. Germline values: CDR1 MNHNS, CDR2 SASEGT. This CDR3 comprises 13 residues. The V and J ends lost 7 bases and 3 bases respectively, with 13 bases between them. The DNA for the CDR3 is TGTGCCAGCAACACGGACGGATACTACGAGCAGTACTTC. The encoded protein is CASNTDGYYEQYF.

The genes are TRBV27 and TRBJ2-5, with TRBD1 as a possible D gene (6 bases). CDR1 is MNHEY, CDR2 SMNVEV, per germline (reference sequence). V was trimmed by 7 bases and J by 0 bases, leaving 12 bases between them. The CDR3 is 14 residues long. The CDR3 DNA reads TGTGCCAGCAAGGCCACAGGGTACCAAGAGACCCAGTACTTC. This gives the protein CASKATGYQETQYF.

The chain combines TRBV7-3 with TRBJ2-1; D is unclear. V was pared by 2 bases and J by 9 bases, with 11 bases between. Per germline, CDR1 SGHTA and CDR2 FQGTGA. CDR3 size: 13 residues. The chain's CDR3 is CASSLGVAAEQFF. In nucleotides, the CDR3 is TGTGCCAGCAGCTTAGGAGTAGCTGCTGAGCAGTTCTTC. Using reference TRBV7-3 and TRBJ2-1 for the parts outside the CDR3, the full variable domain is GAGVSQTPSNKVTEKGKYVELRCDPISGHTALYWYRQSLGQGPEFLIYFQGTGAADDSGLPNDRFFAVRPEGSVSTLKIQRTERGDSAVYLCASSLGVAAEQFFGPGTRLTVL.

This clone was found a few times. This chain connects TRBV5-1 to TRBJ2-3; D remains unclear. The CDR3 is 14 amino acids. Germline CDR1 SGHRS, CDR2 YFSETQ. V was cut by 0 bases and J by 4 bases, with 9 bases left in between. This CDR3 is CASSLGQVADTQYF. The CDR3, as DNA: TGCGCCAGCAGCTTGGGTCAGGTGGCAGATACGCAGTATTTT.